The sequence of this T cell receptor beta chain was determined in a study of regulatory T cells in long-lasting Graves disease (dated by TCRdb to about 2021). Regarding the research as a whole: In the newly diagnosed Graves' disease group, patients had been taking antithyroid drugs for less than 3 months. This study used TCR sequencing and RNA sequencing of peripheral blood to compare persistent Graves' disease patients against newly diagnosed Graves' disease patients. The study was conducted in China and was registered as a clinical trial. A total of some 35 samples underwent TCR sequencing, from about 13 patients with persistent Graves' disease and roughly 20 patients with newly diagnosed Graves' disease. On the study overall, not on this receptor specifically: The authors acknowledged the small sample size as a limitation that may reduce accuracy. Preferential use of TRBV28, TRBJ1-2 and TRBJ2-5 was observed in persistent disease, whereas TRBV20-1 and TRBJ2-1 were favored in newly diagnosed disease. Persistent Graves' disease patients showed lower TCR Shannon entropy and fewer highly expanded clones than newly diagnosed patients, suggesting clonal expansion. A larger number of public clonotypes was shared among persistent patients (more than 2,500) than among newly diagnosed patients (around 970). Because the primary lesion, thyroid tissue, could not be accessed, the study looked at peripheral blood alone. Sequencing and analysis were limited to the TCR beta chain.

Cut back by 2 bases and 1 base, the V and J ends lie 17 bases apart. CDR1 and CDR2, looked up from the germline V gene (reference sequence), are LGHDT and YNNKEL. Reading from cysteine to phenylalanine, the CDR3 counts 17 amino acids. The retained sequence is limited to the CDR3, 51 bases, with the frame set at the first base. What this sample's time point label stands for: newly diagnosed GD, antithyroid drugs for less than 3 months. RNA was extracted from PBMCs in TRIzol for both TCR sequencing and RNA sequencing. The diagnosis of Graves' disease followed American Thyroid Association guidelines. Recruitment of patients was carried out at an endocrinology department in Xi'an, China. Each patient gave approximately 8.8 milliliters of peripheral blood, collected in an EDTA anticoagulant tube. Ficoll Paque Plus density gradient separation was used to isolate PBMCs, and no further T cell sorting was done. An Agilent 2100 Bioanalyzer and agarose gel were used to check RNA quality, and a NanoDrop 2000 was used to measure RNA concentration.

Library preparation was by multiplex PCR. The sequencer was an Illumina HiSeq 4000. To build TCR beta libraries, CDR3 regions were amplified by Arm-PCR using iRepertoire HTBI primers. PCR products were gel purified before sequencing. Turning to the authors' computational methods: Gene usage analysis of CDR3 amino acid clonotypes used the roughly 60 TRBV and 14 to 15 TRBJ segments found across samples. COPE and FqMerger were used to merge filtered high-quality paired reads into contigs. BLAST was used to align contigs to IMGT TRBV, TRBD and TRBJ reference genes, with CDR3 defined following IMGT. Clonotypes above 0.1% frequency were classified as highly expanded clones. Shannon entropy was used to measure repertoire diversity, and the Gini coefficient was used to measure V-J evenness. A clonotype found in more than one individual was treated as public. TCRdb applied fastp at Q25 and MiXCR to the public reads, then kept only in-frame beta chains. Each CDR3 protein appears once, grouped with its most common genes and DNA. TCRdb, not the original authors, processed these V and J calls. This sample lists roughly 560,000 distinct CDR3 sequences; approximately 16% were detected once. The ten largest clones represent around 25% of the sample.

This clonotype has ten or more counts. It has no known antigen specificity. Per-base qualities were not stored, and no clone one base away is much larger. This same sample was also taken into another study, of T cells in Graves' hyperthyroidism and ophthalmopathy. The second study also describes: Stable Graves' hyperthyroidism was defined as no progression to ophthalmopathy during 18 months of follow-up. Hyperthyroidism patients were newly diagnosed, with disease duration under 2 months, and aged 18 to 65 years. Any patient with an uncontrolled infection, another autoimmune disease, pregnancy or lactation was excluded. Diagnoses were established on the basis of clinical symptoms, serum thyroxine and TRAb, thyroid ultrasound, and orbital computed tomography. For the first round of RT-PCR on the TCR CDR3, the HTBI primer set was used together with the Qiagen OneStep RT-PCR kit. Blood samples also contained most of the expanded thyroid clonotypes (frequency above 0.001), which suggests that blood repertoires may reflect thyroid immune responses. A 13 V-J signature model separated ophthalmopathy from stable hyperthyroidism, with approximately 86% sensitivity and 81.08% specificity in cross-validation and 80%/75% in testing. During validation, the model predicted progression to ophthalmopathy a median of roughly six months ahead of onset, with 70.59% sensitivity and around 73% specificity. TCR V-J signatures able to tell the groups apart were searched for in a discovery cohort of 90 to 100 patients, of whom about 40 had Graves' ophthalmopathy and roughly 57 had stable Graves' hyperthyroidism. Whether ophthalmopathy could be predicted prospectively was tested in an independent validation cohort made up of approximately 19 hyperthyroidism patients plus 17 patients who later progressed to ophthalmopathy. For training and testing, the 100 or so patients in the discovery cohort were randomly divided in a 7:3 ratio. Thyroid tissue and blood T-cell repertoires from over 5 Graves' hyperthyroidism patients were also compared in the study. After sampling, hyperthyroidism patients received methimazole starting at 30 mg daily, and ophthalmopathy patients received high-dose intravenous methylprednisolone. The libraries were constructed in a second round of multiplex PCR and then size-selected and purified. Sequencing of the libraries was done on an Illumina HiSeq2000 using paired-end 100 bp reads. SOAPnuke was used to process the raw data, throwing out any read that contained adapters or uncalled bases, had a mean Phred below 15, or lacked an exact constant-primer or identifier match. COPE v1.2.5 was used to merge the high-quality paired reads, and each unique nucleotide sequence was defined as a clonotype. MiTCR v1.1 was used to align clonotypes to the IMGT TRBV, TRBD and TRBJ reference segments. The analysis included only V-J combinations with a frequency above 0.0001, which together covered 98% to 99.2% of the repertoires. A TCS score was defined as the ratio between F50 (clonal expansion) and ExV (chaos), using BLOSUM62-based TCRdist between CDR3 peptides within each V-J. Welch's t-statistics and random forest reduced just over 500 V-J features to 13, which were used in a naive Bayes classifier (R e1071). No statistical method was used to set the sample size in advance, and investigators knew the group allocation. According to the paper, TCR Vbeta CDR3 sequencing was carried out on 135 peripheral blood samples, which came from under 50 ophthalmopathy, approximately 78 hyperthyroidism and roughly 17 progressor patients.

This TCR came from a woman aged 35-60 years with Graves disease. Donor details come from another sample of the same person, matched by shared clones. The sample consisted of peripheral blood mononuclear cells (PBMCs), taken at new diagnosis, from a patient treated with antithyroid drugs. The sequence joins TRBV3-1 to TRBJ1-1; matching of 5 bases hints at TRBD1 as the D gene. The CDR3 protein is CASSQQTGGTWNTEAFF. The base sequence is TGTGCCAGCAGCCAACAAACGGGTGGGACTTGGAACACTGAAGCTTTCTTT.